This T cell receptor beta chain was obtained from a study of PD-L1 blockade in urothelial cancer. Study at large: Atezolizumab at 1,200 mg intravenously every 3 weeks was started by patients in the mid-2010s. Blood analysis occurred 3 weeks (second dose) and 6 weeks after treatment start.

Findings and caveats of the study: Below-median pretreatment blood TCR clonality predicted better survival.

As to this clone: Its antigen is currently unknown.

Time point denoted: pretreatment peripheral blood. There were between 1 and 8 samples from each patient, taken pretreatment and on-treatment. Per germline, CDR1 SGHRS and CDR2 YFSETQ. J lost 3 bases, V lost 4 bases, and 10 bases had no gene match. The CDR3 consists of 15 residues. Some clones are missing from TCRdb's copy, which holds only in-frame ones; the method was immunoSEQ multiplex PCR. Altogether 70,000 to 75,000 clones are present, 65% to 85% being singletons, with the ten largest covering approximately 10%. The chain combines TRBV5-1 with TRBJ2-7; 7 bases map to TRBD2. The specimen was PBMCs, collected around atezolizumab (anti-PD-L1) treatment. The receptor comes from a woman between 65 and 79 years old with urothelial cancer. The CDR3, as DNA: TGCGCCAGCAGCGCCGCCCCTAGCGGCGGCTACGAGCAGTACTTC. Translation gives CASSAAPSGGYEQYF.